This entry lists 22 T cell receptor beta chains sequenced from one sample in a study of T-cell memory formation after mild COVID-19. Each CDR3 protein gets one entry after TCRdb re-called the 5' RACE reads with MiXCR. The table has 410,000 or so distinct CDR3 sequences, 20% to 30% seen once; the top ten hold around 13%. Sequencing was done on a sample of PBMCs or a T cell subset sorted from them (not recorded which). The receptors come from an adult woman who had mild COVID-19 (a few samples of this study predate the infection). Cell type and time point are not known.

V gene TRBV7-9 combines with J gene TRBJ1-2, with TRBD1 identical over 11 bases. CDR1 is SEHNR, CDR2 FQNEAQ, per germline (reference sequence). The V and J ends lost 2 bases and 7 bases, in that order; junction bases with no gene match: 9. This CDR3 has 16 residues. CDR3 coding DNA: TGTGCCAGCAGCTTAAGCGATTGGACAGGGGGCTCTGGCTACACCTTC. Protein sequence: CASSLSDWTGGSGYTF.

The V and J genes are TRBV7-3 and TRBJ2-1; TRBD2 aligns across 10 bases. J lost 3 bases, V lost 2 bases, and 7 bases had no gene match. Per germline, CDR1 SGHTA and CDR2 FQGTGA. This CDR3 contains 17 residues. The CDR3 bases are TGTGCCAGCAGCTTACTAGCGGGGGCTACTTTCTACAATGAGCAGTTCTTC. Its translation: CASSLLAGATFYNEQFF.

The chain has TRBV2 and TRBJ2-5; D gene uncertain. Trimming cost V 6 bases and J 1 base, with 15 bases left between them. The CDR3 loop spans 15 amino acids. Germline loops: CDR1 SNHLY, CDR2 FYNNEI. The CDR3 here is CASRPVVWGQETQYF. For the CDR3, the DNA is TGTGCCAGCAGGCCCGTGGTTTGGGGCCAAGAGACCCAGTACTTC.

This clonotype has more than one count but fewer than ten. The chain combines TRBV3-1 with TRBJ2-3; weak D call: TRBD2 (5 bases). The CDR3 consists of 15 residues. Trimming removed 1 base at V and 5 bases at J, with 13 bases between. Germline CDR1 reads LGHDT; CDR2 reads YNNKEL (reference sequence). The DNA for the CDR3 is TGTGCCAGCAGCCAAGCGATTCGGGATATAGATACGCAGTATTTT. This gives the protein CASSQAIRDIDTQYF.

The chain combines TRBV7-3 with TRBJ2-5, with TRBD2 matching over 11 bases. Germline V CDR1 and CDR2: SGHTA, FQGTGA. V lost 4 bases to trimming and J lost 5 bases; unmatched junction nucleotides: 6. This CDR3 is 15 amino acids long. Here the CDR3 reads CASSYSGGAGETQYF. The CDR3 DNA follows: TGTGCCAGCAGCTATAGCGGGGGGGCCGGGGAGACCCAGTACTTC.

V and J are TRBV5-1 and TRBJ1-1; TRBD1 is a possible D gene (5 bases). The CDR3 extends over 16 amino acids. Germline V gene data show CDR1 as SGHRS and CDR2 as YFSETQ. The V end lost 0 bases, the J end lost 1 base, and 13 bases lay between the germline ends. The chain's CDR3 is CASSLAGQGGNTEAFF. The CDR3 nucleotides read TGCGCCAGCAGCTTGGCGGGGCAGGGAGGGAACACTGAAGCTTTCTTT.

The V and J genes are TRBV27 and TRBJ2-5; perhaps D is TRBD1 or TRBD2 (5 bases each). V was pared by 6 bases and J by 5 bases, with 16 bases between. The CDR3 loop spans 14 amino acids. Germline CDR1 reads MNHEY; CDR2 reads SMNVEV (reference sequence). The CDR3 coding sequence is TGTGCCAGCAGGGACGAGGGGTATGACGAGACCCAGTACTTC. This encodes CASRDEGYDETQYF.

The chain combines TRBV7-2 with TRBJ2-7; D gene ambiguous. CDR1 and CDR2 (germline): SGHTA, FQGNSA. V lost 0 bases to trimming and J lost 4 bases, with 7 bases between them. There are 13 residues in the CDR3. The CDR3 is CASSLAPEYEQYF. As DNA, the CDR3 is TGTGCCAGCAGCTTAGCGCCGGAGTACGAGCAGTACTTC.

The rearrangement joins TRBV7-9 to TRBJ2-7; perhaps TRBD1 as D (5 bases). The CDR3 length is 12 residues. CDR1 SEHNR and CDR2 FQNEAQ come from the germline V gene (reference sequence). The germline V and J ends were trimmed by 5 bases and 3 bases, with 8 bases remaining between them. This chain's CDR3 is CASSARVYEQYF. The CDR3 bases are TGTGCCAGCAGCGCCAGGGTCTACGAGCAGTACTTC.

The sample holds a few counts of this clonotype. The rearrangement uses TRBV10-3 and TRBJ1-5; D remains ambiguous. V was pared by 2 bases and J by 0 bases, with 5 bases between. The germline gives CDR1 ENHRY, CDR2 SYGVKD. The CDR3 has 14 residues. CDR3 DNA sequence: TGTGCCATCAGTGAGGGAATTAGCAATCAGCCCCAGCATTTT. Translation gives CAISEGISNQPQHF.

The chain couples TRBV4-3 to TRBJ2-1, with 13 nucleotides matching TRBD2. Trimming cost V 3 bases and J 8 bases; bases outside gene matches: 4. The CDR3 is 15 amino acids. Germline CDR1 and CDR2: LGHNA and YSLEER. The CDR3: CASSQGLAGRYEQFF. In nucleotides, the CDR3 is TGCGCCAGCAGCCAGGGACTAGCGGGAAGGTATGAGCAGTTCTTC.

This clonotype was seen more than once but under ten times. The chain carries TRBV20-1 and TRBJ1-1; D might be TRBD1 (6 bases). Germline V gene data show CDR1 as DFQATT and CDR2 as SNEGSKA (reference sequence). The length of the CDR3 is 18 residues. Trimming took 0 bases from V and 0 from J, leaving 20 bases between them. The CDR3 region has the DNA TGCAGTGCTAGAGACGTTGGGGACATCTACAAGATGAACACTGAAGCTTTCTTT. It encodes CSARDVGDIYKMNTEAFF.

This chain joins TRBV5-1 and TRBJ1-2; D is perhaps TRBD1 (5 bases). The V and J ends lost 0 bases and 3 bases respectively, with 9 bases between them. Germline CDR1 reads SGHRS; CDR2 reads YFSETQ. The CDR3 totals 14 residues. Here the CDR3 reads CASSLASTDYGYTF. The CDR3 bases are TGCGCCAGCAGCTTGGCCTCGACAGACTATGGCTACACCTTC. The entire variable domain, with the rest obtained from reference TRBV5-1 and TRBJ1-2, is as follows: KAGVTQTPRYLIKTRGQQVTLSCSPISGHRSVSWYQQTPGQGLQFLFEYFSETQRNKGNFPGRFSGRQFSNSRSEMNVSTLELGDSALYLCASSLASTDYGYTFGSGTRLTVV.

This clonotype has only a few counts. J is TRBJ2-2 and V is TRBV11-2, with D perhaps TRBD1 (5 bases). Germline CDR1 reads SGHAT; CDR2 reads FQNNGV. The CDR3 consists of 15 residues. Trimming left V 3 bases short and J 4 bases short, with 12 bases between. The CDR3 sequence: CASSLYGQGTGELFF. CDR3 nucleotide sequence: TGTGCCAGCAGCTTGTACGGCCAGGGCACCGGGGAGCTGTTTTTT. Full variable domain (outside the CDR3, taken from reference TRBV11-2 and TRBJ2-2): EAGVAQSPRYKIIEKRQSVAFWCNPISGHATLYWYQQILGQGPKLLIQFQNNGVVDDSQLPKDRFSAERLKGVDSTLKIQPAKLEDSAVYLCASSLYGQGTGELFFGEGSRLTVL.

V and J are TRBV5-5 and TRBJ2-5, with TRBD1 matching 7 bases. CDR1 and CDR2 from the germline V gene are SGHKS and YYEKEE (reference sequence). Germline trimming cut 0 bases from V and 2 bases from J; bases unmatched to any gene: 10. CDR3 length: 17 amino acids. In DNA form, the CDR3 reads TGTGCCAGCAGCTTGGGACAGGGTCAGCTGTTACAAGAGACCCAGTACTTC. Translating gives CASSLGQGQLLQETQYF.

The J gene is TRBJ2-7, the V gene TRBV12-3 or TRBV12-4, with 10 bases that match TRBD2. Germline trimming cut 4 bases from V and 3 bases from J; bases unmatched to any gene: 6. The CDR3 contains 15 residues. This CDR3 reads CASSYSGRSVYEQYF. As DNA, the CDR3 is TGTGCCAGCAGTTATAGCGGGAGGTCCGTCTACGAGCAGTACTTC.

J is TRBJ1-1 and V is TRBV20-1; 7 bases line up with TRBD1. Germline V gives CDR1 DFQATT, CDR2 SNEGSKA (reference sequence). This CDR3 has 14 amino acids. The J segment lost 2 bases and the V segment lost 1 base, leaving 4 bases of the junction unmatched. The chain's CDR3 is CSARAGQSNTEAFF. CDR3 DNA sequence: TGCAGTGCTAGAGCGGGACAGTCAAACACTGAAGCTTTCTTT.

The CDR3: CASSYGPGPSSGNTIYF. CDR3 DNA sequence: TGTGCCAGCAGTTACGGGCCGGGACCGAGCTCTGGAAACACCATATATTTT. The chain joins TRBV6-5 to TRBJ1-3; maybe TRBD1 (5 bases). With 2 bases removed from V and 0 bases from J, the gap between germline ends came to 14 bases. Germline CDR1 MNHEY, CDR2 SVGAGI. The length of the CDR3 is 17 residues.

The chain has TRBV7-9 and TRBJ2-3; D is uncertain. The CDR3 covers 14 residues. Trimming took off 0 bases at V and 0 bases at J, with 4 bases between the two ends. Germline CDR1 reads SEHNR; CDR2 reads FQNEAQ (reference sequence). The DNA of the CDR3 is TGTGCCAGCAGCTTAGCGCACAGCACAGATACGCAGTATTTT. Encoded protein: CASSLAHSTDTQYF.

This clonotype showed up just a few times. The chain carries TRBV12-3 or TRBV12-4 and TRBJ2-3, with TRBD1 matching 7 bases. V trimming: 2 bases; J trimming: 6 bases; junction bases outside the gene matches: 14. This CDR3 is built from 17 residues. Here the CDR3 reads CASSLRPGQPGKDTQYF. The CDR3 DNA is TGTGCCAGCAGTTTACGCCCGGGACAGCCCGGGAAGGATACGCAGTATTTT.

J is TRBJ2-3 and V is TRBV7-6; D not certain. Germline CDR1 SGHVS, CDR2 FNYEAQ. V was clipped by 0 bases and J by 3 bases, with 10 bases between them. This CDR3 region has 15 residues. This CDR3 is CASSLAPTITDTQYF. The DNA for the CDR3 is TGTGCCAGCAGCTTAGCGCCTACTATTACAGATACGCAGTATTTT. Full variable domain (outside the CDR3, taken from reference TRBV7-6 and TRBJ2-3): GAGVSQSPRYKVTKRGQDVALRCDPISGHVSLYWYRQALGQGPEFLTYFNYEAQQDKSGLPNDRFSAERPEGSISTLTIQRTEQRDSAMYRCASSLAPTITDTQYFGPGTRLTVL.

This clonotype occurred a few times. CDR3 sequence reads: CASSAQQGKGSGANVLTF. CDR3 DNA sequence: TGTGCCAGCAGCGCCCAACAGGGTAAAGGCTCTGGGGCCAACGTCCTGACTTTC. V gene TRBV7-3 combines with J gene TRBJ2-6, with D perhaps TRBD1 (6 bases). The germline CDR1 and CDR2 sequences are SGHTA and FQGTGA. The CDR3 is made up of 18 amino acids. V was pared by 5 bases and J by 0 bases, with 17 bases between.